This T cell receptor beta chain comes out of a study of blood T cell repertoires in COVID-19. Cohort placement rested on clinical history that participants reported themselves. The V gene's germline CDR1 is SNHLY and CDR2 FYNNEI. The junction had 8 bases not matched to a gene; V was cut back by 2 bases and J by 5 bases. CDR3 length: 18 residues. Sequenced by immunoSEQ multiplex PCR; TCRdb stores in-frame clones only, minus some. The table shows around 320,000 clones, with roughly 89% occurring only once. Sequenced input: PBMCs or T cells enriched from blood (not recorded which). The chain recombines TRBV2 with TRBJ2-5; TRBD2 agrees at 16 bases. The receptor comes from a woman between 18 and 29 years old with acute COVID-19. DNA of the CDR3: TGTGCCAGCAGTGAAATAGGGACTAGCGGGAGGGCCCGCGAGACCCAGTACTTC. Its translation is CASSEIGTSGRARETQYF.